This passage covers 16 T cell receptor beta chains from one sample sequenced in a study of CD8+ T cells in alopecia areata (dated by TCRdb to the late 2010s). Library preparation employed the immunoSEQ multiplex PCR assay. To provide template for TCR sequencing, every sample had RNA extracted and reverse transcribed into cDNA. Sourced from immuneACCESS, this table was stored by TCRdb with only in-frame sequences that have V and J called. A share of the clones is absent; for the studies checked, an unresolved V gene accounts for under half, and the remainder has no known explanation. The sample includes a few hundred thousand clones, with more than 50% observed a single time. The ten largest clones take up around 5% of the sample. The material sequenced was CD8+ T cells sorted from blood. The source of these receptors is a human donor in good health.

The chain links TRBV6-4 to TRBJ2-7; D is unclear. Trimming removed 10 bases at V and 9 bases at J, with 10 bases between. The germline gives CDR1 MRHNA, CDR2 SNTAGT. This CDR3 is 9 amino acids long. Here the CDR3 reads CAKHAWQYF. CDR3 DNA: TGTGCCAAACACGCGTGGCAGTACTTC.

This clone was found a few times. V is TRBV11-2 and J is TRBJ2-2; D might be TRBD1 or TRBD2, each matching 5 bases. Trimming left V 10 bases short and J 1 base short, with 22 bases between. The CDR3 contains 17 residues. Germline CDR1 reads SGHAT; CDR2 reads FQNNGV. CDR3 coding DNA: TGTGCCACCCTTGGGGACGGATCTCCAAGGAACACCGGGGAGCTGTTTTTT. Translated, it gives CATLGDGSPRNTGELFF.

This clone has a handful of counts. The chain carries TRBV10-3 and TRBJ2-2; D gene unclear. The germline gives CDR1 ENHRY, CDR2 SYGVKD. V was clipped by 2 bases and J by 6 bases, with 7 bases between them. The CDR3 loop spans 13 amino acids. The CDR3 sequence is CAISEGFAGELFF. The CDR3 DNA sequence: TGTGCCATCAGTGAGGGGTTCGCCGGGGAGCTGTTTTTT.

The sample holds a few counts of this clone. The chain joins TRBV29-1 to TRBJ2-2, with D hard to call. Trimming shortened V by 1 base and J by 6 bases, and 6 bases separated the two germline ends. The CDR3 totals 12 residues. CDR1 SQVTM and CDR2 ANQGSEA come from the germline V gene. CDR3 DNA: TGCAGCGTTGAAGTCGTCCCCGGGGAGCTGTTTTTT. It translates to CSVEVVPGELFF.

The chain has TRBV5-4 and TRBJ1-2; D not resolved. The V end was cut by 2 bases, the J end by 0 bases, with 5 bases between. Germline V gene lookup returns CDR1 SGHNT and CDR2 YYREEE (reference sequence). The CDR3 sequence is 13 residues long. CDR3 sequence reads: CASSLVSNYGYTF. CDR3 coding DNA: TGTGCCAGCAGCTTAGTTTCTAACTATGGCTACACCTTC.

This clone has a handful of counts. The rearrangement links TRBV4-1 to TRBJ1-5, with 11 bases lining up with TRBD1. CDR1 MGHRA and CDR2 YSYEKL come from the germline V gene. Trimming cost V 1 base and J 3 bases; bases outside gene matches: 14. This CDR3 is built from 20 residues. CDR3 sequence (DNA): TGCGCCAGCAGCCAAGCTGCGGGACAGGGGGAGATTTATCTCAATCAGCCCCAGCATTTT. Amino acid sequence: CASSQAAGQGEIYLNQPQHF.

This sequence joins TRBV2 and TRBJ2-1, with 8 positions matching TRBD2. There are 17 residues in the CDR3. Trimming took 5 bases from V and 2 from J; bases not matched to a gene: 11. CDR1 is SNHLY, CDR2 FYNNEI, per germline. The CDR3 here is CASSPEGVAGTYNEQFF. The CDR3 DNA is TGTGCCAGCAGTCCAGAGGGGGTAGCGGGGACCTACAATGAGCAGTTCTTC.

This clone showed up just a few times. V gene TRBV2 combines with J gene TRBJ2-5, with 8 nucleotides matching TRBD2. Germline V lookup: CDR1 SNHLY, CDR2 FYNNEI. The CDR3 extends over 18 amino acids. Trimming removed 5 bases from V and 1 base from J; junction bases left unmatched: 15. CDR3 coding DNA: TGTGCCAGCAGTCCCGAGGCGCTAGCGGGTTACAGCCAAGAGACCCAGTACTTC. Translated, it gives CASSPEALAGYSQETQYF.

The chain recombines TRBV7-9 with TRBJ1-5, with a possible D match to TRBD1 (5 bases). The CDR3 is made up of 16 amino acids. Germline V lookup: CDR1 SEHNR, CDR2 FQNEAQ (reference sequence). The V and J ends lost 5 bases and 1 base respectively, with 15 bases between them. In DNA, the CDR3 is TGTGCCAGCAGCCAGCAGGGTTCGGGAAGCAATCAGCCCCAGCATTTT. Protein sequence: CASSQQGSGSNQPQHF.

This chain connects TRBV7-9 to TRBJ2-7; D gene unclear. V was clipped by 4 bases and J by 2 bases, with 9 bases between them. Per germline, CDR1 SEHNR and CDR2 FQNEAQ (reference sequence). The CDR3 totals 13 residues. CDR3 DNA: TGTGCCAGCAGCTCGGACGGCCCCTACGAGCAGTACTTC. This sequence encodes CASSSDGPYEQYF.

This rearrangement joins TRBV29-1 to TRBJ2-2; D is unclear. This CDR3 contains 13 residues. The germline CDR1 and CDR2 sequences are SQVTM and ANQGSEA. Trimming took 5 bases from V and 0 from J, leaving 7 bases between them. The CDR3 is CSVPHTNTGELFF. CDR3 nucleotide sequence: TGCAGCGTTCCACATACGAACACCGGGGAGCTGTTTTTT.

V gene TRBV29-1 combines with J gene TRBJ2-7, with D possibly being TRBD1 (5 bases). With 4 bases removed from V and 1 base from J, the gap between germline ends came to 14 bases. Germline CDR1 and CDR2: SQVTM and ANQGSEA. The CDR3 is 14 amino acids. Here the CDR3 DNA reads TGCAGCGTTGCTAGAACTAAGGGGTCCTACGAGCAGTACTTC. It specifies CSVARTKGSYEQYF.

The V gene is TRBV7-9, the J gene TRBJ2-7, with D tentatively TRBD1 or TRBD2 (5 bases each). The CDR3 is made up of 12 amino acids. Germline-derived CDR1 and CDR2 are SEHNR and FQNEAQ (reference sequence). V was clipped by 4 bases and J by 6 bases, with 10 bases between them. CDR3 DNA sequence: TGTGCCAGCAGCTACGGGACGGTCGAGCAGTACTTC. As protein: CASSYGTVEQYF.

In this sample, this clone turned up once. The chain uses TRBV11-2 and TRBJ2-5, with no clear D. The CDR3 loop spans 15 amino acids. Looked up from germline, CDR1 is SGHAT and CDR2 is FQNNGV. Trimming stripped 1 base from V and 0 bases from J, with 9 bases between. Here the CDR3 reads CASSLALSHQETQYF. In DNA, the CDR3 is TGTGCCAGCAGCTTAGCATTGTCCCACCAAGAGACCCAGTACTTC.

This clone was observed a handful of times. This chain links TRBV25-1 with TRBJ2-7; D is possibly TRBD1 or TRBD2 (5 bases each). This CDR3 region has 14 residues. The V gene lost 1 base and the J gene lost 4 bases, with 11 bases spanning the gap. Germline-derived CDR1 and CDR2 are MGHDK and SYGVNS. The CDR3 sequence is CASSEWGKEYEQYF. DNA for the CDR3: TGTGCCAGCAGTGAATGGGGGAAAGAATACGAGCAGTACTTC.

This clone showed up just a few times. At the DNA level, this CDR3 is encoded by other sequences in the same sample as well. The V call is TRBV27, the J call TRBJ1-1; no clear D. Trimming removed 0 bases at V and 1 base at J, with 3 bases between. The germline V gene has CDR1 MNHEY and CDR2 SMNVEV (reference sequence). There are 13 residues in the CDR3. As DNA, the CDR3 is TGTGCCAGCAGTTTATCGGCGAACACTGAAGCTTTCTTT. Amino acid sequence: CASSLSANTEAFF.